This entry describes one T cell receptor (beta chain). Not a single patient had been given any form of treatment at any point before undergoing thyroid surgery. The source of the sample is a study of metastatic and nonmetastatic thyroid tumors. TCRdb re-analyzed the PCR reads using MiXCR. This table holds roughly 25,000 clones, around 26% found once. The CDR3 loop spans 15 amino acids. Per the germline V gene, CDR1 is SGHAT and CDR2 is FQNNGV. Trimming removed 0 bases at V and 0 bases at J, with 7 bases between. The sequencing sample was made of blood. V and J are TRBV11-2 and TRBJ2-3; D is unresolved. This clonotype was obtained from a male donor with papillary thyroid cancer or a benign thyroid nodule (not recorded which). Some clones in this sample may be carry-over from other donors' samples. CDR3 in DNA: TGTGCCAGCAGCTTAGACGTGGGCAGCACAGATACGCAGTATTTT. Its protein product is CASSLDVGSTDTQYF.